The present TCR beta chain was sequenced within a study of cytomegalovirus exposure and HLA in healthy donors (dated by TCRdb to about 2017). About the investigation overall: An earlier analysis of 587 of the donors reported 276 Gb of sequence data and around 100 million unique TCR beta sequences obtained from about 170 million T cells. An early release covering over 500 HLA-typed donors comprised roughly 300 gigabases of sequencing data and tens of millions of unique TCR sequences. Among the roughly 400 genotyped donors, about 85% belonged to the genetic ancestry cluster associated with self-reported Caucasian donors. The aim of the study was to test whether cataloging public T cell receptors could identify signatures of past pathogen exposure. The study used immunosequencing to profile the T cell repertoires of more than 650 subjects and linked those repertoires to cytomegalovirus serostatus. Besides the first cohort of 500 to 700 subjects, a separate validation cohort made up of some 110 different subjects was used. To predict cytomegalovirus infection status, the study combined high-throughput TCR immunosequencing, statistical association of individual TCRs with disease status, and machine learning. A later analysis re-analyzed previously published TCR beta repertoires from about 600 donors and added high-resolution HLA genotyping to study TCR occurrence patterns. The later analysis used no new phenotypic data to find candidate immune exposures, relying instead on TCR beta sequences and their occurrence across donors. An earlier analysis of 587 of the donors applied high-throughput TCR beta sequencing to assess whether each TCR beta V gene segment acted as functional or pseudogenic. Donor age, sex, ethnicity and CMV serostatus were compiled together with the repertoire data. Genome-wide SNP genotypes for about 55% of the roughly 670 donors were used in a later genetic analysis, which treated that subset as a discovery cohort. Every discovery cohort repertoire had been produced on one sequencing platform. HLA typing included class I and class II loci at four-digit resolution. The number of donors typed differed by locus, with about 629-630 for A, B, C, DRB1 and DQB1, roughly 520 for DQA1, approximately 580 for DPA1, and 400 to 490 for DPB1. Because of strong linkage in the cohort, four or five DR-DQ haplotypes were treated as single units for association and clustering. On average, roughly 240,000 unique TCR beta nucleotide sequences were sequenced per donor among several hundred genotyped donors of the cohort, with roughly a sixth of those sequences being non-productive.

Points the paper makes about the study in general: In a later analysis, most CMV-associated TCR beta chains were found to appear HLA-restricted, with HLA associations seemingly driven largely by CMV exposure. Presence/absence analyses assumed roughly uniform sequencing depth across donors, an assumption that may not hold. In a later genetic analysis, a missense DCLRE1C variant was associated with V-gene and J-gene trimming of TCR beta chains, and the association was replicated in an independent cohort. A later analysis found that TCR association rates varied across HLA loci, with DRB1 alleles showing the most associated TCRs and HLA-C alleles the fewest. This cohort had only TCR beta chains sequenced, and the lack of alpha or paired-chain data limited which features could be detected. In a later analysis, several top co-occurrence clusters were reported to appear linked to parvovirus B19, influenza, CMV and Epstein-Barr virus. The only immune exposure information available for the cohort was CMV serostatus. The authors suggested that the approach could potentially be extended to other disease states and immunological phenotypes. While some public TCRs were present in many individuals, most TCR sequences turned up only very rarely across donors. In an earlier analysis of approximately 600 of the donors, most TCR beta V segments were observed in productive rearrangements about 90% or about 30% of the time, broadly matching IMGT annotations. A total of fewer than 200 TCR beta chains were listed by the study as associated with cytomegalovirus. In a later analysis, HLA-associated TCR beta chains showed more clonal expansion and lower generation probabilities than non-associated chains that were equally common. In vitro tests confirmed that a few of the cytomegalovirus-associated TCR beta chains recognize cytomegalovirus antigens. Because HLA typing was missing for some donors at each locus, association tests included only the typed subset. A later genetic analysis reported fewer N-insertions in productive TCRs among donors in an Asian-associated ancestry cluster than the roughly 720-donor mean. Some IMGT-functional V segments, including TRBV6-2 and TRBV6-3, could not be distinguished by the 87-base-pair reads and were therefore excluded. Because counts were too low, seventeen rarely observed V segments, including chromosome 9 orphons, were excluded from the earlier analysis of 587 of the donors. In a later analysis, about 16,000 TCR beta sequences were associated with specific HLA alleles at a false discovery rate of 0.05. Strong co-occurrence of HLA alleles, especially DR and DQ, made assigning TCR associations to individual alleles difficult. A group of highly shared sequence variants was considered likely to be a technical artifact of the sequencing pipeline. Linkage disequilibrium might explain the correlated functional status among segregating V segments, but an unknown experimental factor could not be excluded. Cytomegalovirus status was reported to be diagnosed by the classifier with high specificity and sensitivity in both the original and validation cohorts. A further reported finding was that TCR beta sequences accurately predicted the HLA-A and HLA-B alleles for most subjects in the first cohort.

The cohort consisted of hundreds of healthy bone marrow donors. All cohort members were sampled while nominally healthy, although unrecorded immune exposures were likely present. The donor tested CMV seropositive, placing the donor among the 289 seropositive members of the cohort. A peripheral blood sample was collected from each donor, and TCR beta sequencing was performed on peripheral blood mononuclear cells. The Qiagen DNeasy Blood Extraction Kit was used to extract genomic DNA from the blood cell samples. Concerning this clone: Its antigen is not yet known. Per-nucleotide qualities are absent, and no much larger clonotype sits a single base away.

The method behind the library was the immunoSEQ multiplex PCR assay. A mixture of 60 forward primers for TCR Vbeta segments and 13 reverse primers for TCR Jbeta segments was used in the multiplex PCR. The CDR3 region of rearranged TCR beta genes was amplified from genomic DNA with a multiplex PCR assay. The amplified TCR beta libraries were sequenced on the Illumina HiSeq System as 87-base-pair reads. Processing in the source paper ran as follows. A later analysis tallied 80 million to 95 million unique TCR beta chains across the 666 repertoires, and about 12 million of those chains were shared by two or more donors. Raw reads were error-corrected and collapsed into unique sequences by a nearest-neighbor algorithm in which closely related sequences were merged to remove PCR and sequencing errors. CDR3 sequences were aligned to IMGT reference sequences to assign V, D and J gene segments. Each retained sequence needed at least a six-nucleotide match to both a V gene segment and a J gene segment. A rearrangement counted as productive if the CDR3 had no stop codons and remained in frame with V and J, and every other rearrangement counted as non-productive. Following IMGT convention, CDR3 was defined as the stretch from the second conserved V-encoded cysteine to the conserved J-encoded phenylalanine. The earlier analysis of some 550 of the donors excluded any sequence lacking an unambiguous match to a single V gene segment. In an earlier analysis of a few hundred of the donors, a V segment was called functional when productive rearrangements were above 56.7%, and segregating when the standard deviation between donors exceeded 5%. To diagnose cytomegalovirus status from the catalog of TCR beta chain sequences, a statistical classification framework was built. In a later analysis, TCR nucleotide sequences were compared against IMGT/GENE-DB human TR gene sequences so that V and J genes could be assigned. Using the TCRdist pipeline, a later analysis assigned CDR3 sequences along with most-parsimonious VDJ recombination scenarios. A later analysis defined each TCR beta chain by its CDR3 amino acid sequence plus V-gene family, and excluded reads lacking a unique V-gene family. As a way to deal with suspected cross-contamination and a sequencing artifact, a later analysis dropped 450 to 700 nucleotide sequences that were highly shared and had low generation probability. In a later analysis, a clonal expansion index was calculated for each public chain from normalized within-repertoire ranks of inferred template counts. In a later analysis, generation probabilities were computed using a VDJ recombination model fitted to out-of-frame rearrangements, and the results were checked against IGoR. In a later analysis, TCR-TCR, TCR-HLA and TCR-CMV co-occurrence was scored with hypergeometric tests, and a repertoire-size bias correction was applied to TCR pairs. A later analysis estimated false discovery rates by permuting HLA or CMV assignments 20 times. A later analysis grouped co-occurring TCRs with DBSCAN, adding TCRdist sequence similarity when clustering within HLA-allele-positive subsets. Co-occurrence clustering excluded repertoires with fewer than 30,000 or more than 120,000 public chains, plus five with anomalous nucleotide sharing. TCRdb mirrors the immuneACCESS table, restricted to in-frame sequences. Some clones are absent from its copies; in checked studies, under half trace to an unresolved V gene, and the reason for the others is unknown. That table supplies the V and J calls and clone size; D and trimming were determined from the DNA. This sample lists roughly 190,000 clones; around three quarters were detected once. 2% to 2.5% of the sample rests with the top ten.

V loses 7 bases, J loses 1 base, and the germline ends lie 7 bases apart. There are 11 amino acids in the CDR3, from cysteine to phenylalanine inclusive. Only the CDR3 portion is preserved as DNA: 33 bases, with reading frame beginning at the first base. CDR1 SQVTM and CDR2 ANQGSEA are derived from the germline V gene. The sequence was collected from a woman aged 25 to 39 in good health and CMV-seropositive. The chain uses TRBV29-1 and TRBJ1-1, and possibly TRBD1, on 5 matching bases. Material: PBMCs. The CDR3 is CSGGKNTEAFF. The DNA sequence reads TGCAGCGGGGGCAAGAACACTGAAGCTTTCTTT.